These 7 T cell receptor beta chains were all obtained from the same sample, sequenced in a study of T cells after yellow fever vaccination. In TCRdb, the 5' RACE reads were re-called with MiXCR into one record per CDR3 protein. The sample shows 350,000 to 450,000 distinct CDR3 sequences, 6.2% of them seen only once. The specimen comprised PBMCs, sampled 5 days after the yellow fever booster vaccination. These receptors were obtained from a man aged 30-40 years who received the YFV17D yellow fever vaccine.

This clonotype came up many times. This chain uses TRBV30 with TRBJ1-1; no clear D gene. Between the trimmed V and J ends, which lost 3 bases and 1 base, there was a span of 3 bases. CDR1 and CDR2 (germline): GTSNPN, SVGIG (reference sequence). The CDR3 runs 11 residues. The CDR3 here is CAWRQNTEAFF. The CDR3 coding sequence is TGTGCCTGGAGACAGAACACTGAAGCTTTCTTT.

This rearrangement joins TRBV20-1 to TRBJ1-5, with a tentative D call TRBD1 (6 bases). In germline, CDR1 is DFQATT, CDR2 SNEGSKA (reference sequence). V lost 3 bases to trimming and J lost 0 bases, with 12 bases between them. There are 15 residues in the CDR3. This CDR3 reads CSASSQGYSNQPQHF. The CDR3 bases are TGCAGTGCTAGCTCGCAGGGGTATAGCAATCAGCCCCAGCATTTT.

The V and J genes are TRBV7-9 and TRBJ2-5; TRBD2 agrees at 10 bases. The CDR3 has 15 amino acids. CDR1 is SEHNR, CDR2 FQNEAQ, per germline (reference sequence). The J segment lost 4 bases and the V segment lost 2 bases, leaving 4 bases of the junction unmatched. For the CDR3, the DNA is TGTGCCAGCAGCTTATCTAGCGGGAGTTCAGAGACCCAGTACTTC. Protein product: CASSLSSGSSETQYF.

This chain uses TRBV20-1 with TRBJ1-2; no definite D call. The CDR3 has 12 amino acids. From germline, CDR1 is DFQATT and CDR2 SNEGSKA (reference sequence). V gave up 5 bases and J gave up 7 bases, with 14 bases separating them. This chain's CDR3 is CSAPDPPSGYTF. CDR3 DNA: TGCAGTGCTCCTGATCCACCCTCTGGCTACACCTTC.

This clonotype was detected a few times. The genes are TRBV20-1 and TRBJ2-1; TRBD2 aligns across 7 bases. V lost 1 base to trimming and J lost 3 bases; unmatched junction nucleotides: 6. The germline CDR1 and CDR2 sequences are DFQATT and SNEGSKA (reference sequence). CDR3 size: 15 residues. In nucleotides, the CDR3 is TGCAGTGCTAGAGTCTCAGCGGGAATCTACAATGAGCAGTTCTTC. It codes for CSARVSAGIYNEQFF.

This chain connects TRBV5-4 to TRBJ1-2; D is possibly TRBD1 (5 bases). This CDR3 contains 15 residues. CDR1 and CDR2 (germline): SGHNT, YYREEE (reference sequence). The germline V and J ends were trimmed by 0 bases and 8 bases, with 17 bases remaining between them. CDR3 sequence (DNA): TGTGCCAGCAGCTTGGATGGCCAGCTGGGGGGAGGCTACACCTTC. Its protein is CASSLDGQLGGGYTF.

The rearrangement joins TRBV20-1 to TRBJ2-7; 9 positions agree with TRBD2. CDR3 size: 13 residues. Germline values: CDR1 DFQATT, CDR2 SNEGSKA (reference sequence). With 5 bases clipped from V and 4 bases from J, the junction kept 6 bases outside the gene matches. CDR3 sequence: CSAQSGRQYEQYF. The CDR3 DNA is TGCAGTGCTCAAAGCGGGAGGCAATACGAGCAGTACTTC.